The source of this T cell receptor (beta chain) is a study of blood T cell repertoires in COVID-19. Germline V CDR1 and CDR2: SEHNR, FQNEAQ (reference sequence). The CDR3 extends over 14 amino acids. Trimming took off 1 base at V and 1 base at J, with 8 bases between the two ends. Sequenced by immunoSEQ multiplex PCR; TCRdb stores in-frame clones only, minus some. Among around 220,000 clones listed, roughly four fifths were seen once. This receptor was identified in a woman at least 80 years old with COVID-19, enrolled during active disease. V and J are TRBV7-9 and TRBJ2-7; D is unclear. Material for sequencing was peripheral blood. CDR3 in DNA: TGTGCCAGCAGCTTAGGCAGGTCGTCCTACGAGCAGTACTTC. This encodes CASSLGRSSYEQYF.